A single sample gave rise to the 10 T cell receptor beta chains below, sequenced in a study of T cell responses to AZD1222 COVID-19 vaccine. Sequenced by immunoSEQ multiplex PCR; TCRdb stores in-frame clones only, minus some. The data contain about 260,000 clones, roughly 93% of them singletons. The sample here was peripheral blood, taken on day 0 of AZD1222 vaccination. The receptor set was obtained from an adult in good health.

The chain recombines TRBV6-5 with TRBJ1-1, with 9 bases that match TRBD1. This CDR3 contains 13 residues. CDR1 and CDR2 from the germline V gene are MNHEY and SVGAGI. The J segment lost 4 bases and the V segment lost 4 bases, leaving 1 base of the junction unmatched. The CDR3 DNA follows: TGTGCCAGCAGTTCGACAGGGGGCACTGAAGCTTTCTTT. The encoded protein is CASSSTGGTEAFF.

J is TRBJ2-7 and V is TRBV28, with D unresolved. CDR1 is MDHEN, CDR2 SYDVKM, per germline. The CDR3 has 13 amino acids. Trimming removed 10 bases at V and 6 bases at J, with 19 bases between. The CDR3 DNA reads as TGTGCCACCCTAGTACTGGGCTCGGCCGAGCAGTACTTC. Protein sequence: CATLVLGSAEQYF.

The chain joins TRBV11-3 to TRBJ2-1, with 11 bases that match TRBD2. With V trimmed by 5 bases and J by 6 bases, 6 bases remained unmatched. The CDR3 extends over 15 amino acids. The germline V gene encodes CDR1 SGHNT and CDR2 YENEEA. The CDR3 coding sequence is TGTGCCAGCAGCCTACTAGCGGGAGAGGGCAATGAGCAGTTCTTC. Translation gives CASSLLAGEGNEQFF.

This chain connects TRBV28 to TRBJ2-7; 7 positions agree with TRBD2. This CDR3 is 15 amino acids long. The germline V gene has CDR1 MDHEN and CDR2 SYDVKM. Trimming cost V 4 bases and J 0 bases; bases outside gene matches: 6. The CDR3 DNA reads TGTGCCAGCAGTTGGGGGGGGTGGACCTCCTACGAGCAGTACTTC. It is translated as CASSWGGWTSYEQYF.

The chain carries TRBV7-3 and TRBJ1-3; D gene unclear. The germline V gene encodes CDR1 SGHTA and CDR2 FQGTGA. The CDR3 totals 13 residues. V was pared by 4 bases and J by 1 base, with 5 bases between. CDR3 coding DNA: TGTGCCAGCAGCTGGGGTTCTGGAAACACCATATATTTT. As protein: CASSWGSGNTIYF.

This rearrangement joins TRBV28 to TRBJ1-4; 10 nucleotides line up with TRBD1. J gave up 12 bases and V 3 bases, and 7 bases lay outside the gene matches. The CDR3 has 14 amino acids. The germline V gene encodes CDR1 MDHEN and CDR2 SYDVKM. CDR3 region: CASSLGTGVFQLFF. CDR3 bases: TGTGCCAGCAGTTTGGGGACAGGGGTTTTTCAACTGTTTTTT.

The J gene is TRBJ2-7, the V gene TRBV5-1; TRBD2 aligns across 8 bases. The germline CDR1 and CDR2 sequences are SGHRS and YFSETQ. V lost 2 bases and J lost 2; bases outside the gene matches: 6. There are 15 residues in the CDR3. CDR3 in amino acids: CASSFSGILPYEQYF. CDR3 sequence (DNA): TGCGCCAGCAGCTTTAGCGGGATCCTTCCCTACGAGCAGTACTTC.

The rearrangement uses TRBV6-5 and TRBJ2-1; D is possibly TRBD1 or TRBD2 (5 bases each). Germline assignment: CDR1 MNHEY and CDR2 SVGAGI. The length of the CDR3 is 15 residues. With 5 bases removed from V and 6 bases from J, the gap between germline ends came to 17 bases. DNA for the CDR3: TGTGCCAGCAGTCAATACCGGGGCGGCGGCAATGAGCAGTTCTTC. Translating gives CASSQYRGGGNEQFF.

This clone was seen a single time. The chain joins TRBV2 to TRBJ2-7; D is uncertain. Germline loops: CDR1 SNHLY, CDR2 FYNNEI. The CDR3 is 13 residues long. The V end was cut by 6 bases, the J end by 3 bases, with 12 bases between. In DNA, the CDR3 is TGTGCCAGCAGGGGAACACAAATCTACGAGCAGTACTTC. Its protein product is CASRGTQIYEQYF. Drawing the rest from reference TRBV2 and TRBJ2-7, the complete variable domain is EPEVTQTPSHQVTQMGQEVILRCVPISNHLYFYWYRQILGQKVEFLVSFYNNEISEKSEIFDDQFSVERPDGSNFTLKIRSTKLEDSAMYFCASRGTQIYEQYFGPGTRLTVT.

This clone was seen once. V gene TRBV2 combines with J gene TRBJ1-2; the D gene is possibly TRBD1 (5 bases). The V end was cut by 7 bases, the J end by 4 bases, with 13 bases between. CDR1 is SNHLY, CDR2 FYNNEI, per germline. This CDR3 region has 13 residues. CDR3 protein: CASKIGGVYGYTF. The DNA for the CDR3 is TGTGCCAGCAAGATTGGGGGGGTCTATGGCTACACCTTC.